The 14 T cell receptor beta chains presented below share a single source sample, sequenced in a study of cytomegalovirus exposure and HLA in healthy donors. Profiled with immunoSEQ multiplex PCR; TCRdb holds only in-frame clones, not every one. This table has over 200,000 clones, around 90% appearing once. The material sequenced was PBMCs. These receptors originate from a woman aged 18-29 years in good health and CMV-seronegative.

CDR3 in DNA: TGTGCCAGCAGTTCCGGACTAGCTAGCACAGATACGCAGTATTTT. This translates into CASSSGLASTDTQYF. The genes are TRBV28 and TRBJ2-3, with 8 bases fitting TRBD2. Germline V CDR1 and CDR2: MDHEN, SYDVKM. The CDR3 totals 15 residues. V was clipped by 4 bases and J by 0 bases; unmatched bases: 3.

This clone was seen only once. The same CDR3 can be traced to other DNA sequences in this sample. The CDR3 sequence: CASSLGRGTEAFF. The CDR3 region has the DNA TGCGCCAGCAGCTTGGGGAGGGGCACTGAAGCTTTCTTT. V and J are TRBV5-1 and TRBJ1-1; possibly TRBD1 for D (5 bases). Germline CDR1 is SGHRS and CDR2 is YFSETQ. V was shortened by 0 bases and J by 4 bases, with 7 bases between the two germline ends. The CDR3 extends over 13 amino acids.

The J gene is TRBJ1-1, the V gene TRBV5-6; 8 nucleotides line up with TRBD1. CDR1 is SGHDT and CDR2 is YYEEEE in the germline V gene. The J segment lost 10 bases and the V segment lost 1 base, leaving 6 bases of the junction unmatched. The CDR3 loop spans 13 amino acids. CDR3 in amino acids: CASSLWDRSIAFF. The CDR3 DNA follows: TGTGCCAGCAGCTTGTGGGACAGGTCGATAGCTTTCTTT.

The genes are TRBV4-3 and TRBJ2-7; D is perhaps TRBD2 (5 bases). V was shortened by 0 bases and J by 0 bases, with 9 bases between the two germline ends. CDR1 and CDR2 (germline): LGHNA, YSLEER. The CDR3 is 15 amino acids. The CDR3 DNA sequence: TGCGCCAGCAGCCAAGATATCGGGATCTCCTACGAGCAGTACTTC. Translation gives CASSQDIGISYEQYF.

The chain uses TRBV7-2 and TRBJ2-3; D may be TRBD1 (5 bases). Trimming removed 2 bases at V and 0 bases at J, with 12 bases between. CDR3 size: 16 residues. The germline V gene encodes CDR1 SGHTA and CDR2 FQGNSA. The DNA of the CDR3 is TGTGCCAGCAGCTTACAGGGTCTTTCTAGCACAGATACGCAGTATTTT. Residues: CASSLQGLSSTDTQYF.

J is TRBJ2-7 and V is TRBV6-1; 8 bases fit TRBD2. The length of the CDR3 is 15 residues. V trimming: 5 bases; J trimming: 4 bases; junction bases outside the gene matches: 10. Germline V gene sequence: CDR1 MNHNS, CDR2 SASEGT. CDR3 amino acids: CASSSSPAGDYEQYF. The CDR3 bases are TGTGCCAGCAGTTCTAGTCCAGCGGGGGATTACGAGCAGTACTTC.

This clone was picked up one time. This rearrangement joins TRBV27 to TRBJ2-7; 14 nucleotides align to TRBD2. Germline CDR1 is MNHEY and CDR2 is SMNVEV (reference sequence). The junction had 13 bases not matched to a gene; V was cut back by 5 bases and J by 4 bases. This CDR3 spans 18 amino acids. CDR3 residues: CASSPNRGLAGARYEQYF. The CDR3 DNA follows: TGTGCCAGCAGTCCAAACCGGGGACTAGCGGGAGCTCGGTACGAGCAGTACTTC.

J is TRBJ1-4 and V is TRBV19; D gene ambiguous. Trimming shortened V by 6 bases and J by 2 bases, and 13 bases separated the two germline ends. Germline values: CDR1 LNHDA, CDR2 SQIVND (reference sequence). This CDR3 spans 15 amino acids. The CDR3: CASRMLWSTNEKLFF. In nucleotides, the CDR3 is TGTGCCAGTAGGATGTTGTGGAGTACTAATGAAAAACTGTTTTTT. Full variable domain (missing parts from reference TRBV19 and TRBJ1-4): DGGITQSPKYLFRKEGQNVTLSCEQNLNHDAMYWYRQDPGQGLRLIYYSQIVNDFQKGDIAEGYSVSREKKESFPLTVTSAQKNPTAFYLCASRMLWSTNEKLFFGSGTQLSVL.

The V and J genes are TRBV7-2 and TRBJ2-7; D might be TRBD2 (6 bases). CDR1 is SGHTA and CDR2 is FQGNSA in the germline V gene. The V and J ends lost 0 bases and 5 bases respectively, with 11 bases between them. The CDR3 loop spans 14 amino acids. Here the CDR3 reads CASSLAAGRNEQYF. CDR3 sequence (DNA): TGTGCCAGCAGCTTAGCAGCGGGCAGAAACGAGCAGTACTTC.

The chain carries TRBV9 and TRBJ2-1; TRBD2 agrees at 8 bases. There are 17 residues in the CDR3. CDR1 SGDLS and CDR2 YYNGEE come from the germline V gene. V was pared by 0 bases and J by 8 bases, with 13 bases of the junction left unmatched. The CDR3 is CASSVVGGSGSIDEQFF. The CDR3 DNA follows: TGTGCCAGCAGCGTAGTCGGGGGAAGCGGGAGTATAGATGAGCAGTTCTTC.

The rearrangement joins TRBV28 to TRBJ1-1, with no clear D. Looked up from germline, CDR1 is MDHEN and CDR2 is SYDVKM. The CDR3 contains 13 residues. The V and J ends lost 3 bases and 2 bases respectively, with 7 bases between them. The CDR3 loop reads CASSFTENTEAFF. The CDR3 nucleotides are TGTGCCAGCAGTTTCACAGAAAACACTGAAGCTTTCTTT.

The chain joins TRBV4-1 to TRBJ2-7; D is uncertain. CDR1 is MGHRA, CDR2 YSYEKL, per germline. Trimming left V 0 bases short and J 4 bases short, with 10 bases between. The CDR3 loop spans 14 amino acids. This CDR3 is CASSQDGPDYEQYF. CDR3 sequence (DNA): TGCGCCAGCAGCCAAGATGGGCCCGATTACGAGCAGTACTTC.

This clone was observed once. The chain has TRBV6-1 and TRBJ2-2; D possibly corresponds to TRBD1 (6 bases). The V and J ends lost 7 bases and 4 bases respectively, with 10 bases between them. In germline, CDR1 is MNHNS, CDR2 SASEGT. This CDR3 spans 13 amino acids. The CDR3 is CASTRGVTGELFF. The CDR3 DNA follows: TGTGCCAGCACCAGGGGCGTCACCGGGGAGCTGTTTTTT.

The J gene is TRBJ1-2, the V gene TRBV18; D unclear. The CDR3 is 16 residues long. Trimming cost V 1 base and J 3 bases, with 15 bases left between them. CDR1 is KGHSH, CDR2 LQKENI, per germline. The chain's CDR3 is CASSPRAPGTDYGYTF. The CDR3 bases are TGTGCCAGCTCACCACGGGCCCCCGGTACCGACTATGGCTACACCTTC.